These T cell receptor beta chains were read from a single sample in a study of T cell responses to AZD1222 COVID-19 vaccine. Using immunoSEQ multiplex PCR, the repertoire was profiled, and TCRdb retains in-frame clones only, with some absent. The table records approximately 150,000 clones, about 90% of them present only once. The sequences come from peripheral blood, collected 28 days after the second AZD1222 dose. Every receptor here comes from an adult who received the AZD1222 COVID-19 vaccine. The CDR3 runs from the conserved cysteine through the conserved F or W. A D gene is named only where the DNA matches it firmly. Some rows have no size entry. The others give once, few or many, or a class for an expanded clone.

clone size,J gene,D gene,V gene,CDR3 DNA,CDR3 protein
-,TRBJ1-4,TRBD1,TRBV6-5,TGTGCCAGCAATCAACAGGGGGCGTCAAAACTGTTTTTT,CASNQQGASKLFF
-,TRBJ1-5,-,TRBV19,TGTGCCAGTAGTGTATATGACAGTCCCAATCAGCCCCAGCATTTT,CASSVYDSPNQPQHF
once,TRBJ2-3,-,TRBV16,TGTGCCAGCAGCCACGGGACTTCAGGAAATACGCAGTATTTT,CASSHGTSGNTQYF
-,TRBJ1-6,-,TRBV7-8,TGTGCCAGCGGTCCGGGGGTAAGGGATTCACCCCTCCACTTT,CASGPGVRDSPLHF
-,TRBJ2-1,TRBD2,TRBV10-3,TGTGCCATCAGGGCTAGCGGGGGGGCCGATGAGCAGTTCTTC,CAIRASGGADEQFF
-,TRBJ2-2,TRBD2,TRBV7-2,TGTGCCAGCAGCTTTTACGGGACTAGCACCGGGGAGCTGTTTTTT,CASSFYGTSTGELFF
-,TRBJ2-4,-,TRBV7-3,TGTGCCAGCAGCTTATCTGGTTTAGCCAAAAACATTCAGTACTTC,CASSLSGLAKNIQYF
-,TRBJ2-1,TRBD2,TRBV14,TGTGCCAGCAGCCAAGACCGGGGGGGAAGTGAGCAGTTCTTC,CASSQDRGGSEQFF
-,TRBJ2-7,-,TRBV5-1,TGCGCCAGCAGCTTGGGACAGGATTCCTACGAGCAGTACTTC,CASSLGQDSYEQYF
few,TRBJ2-7,TRBD2,TRBV28,TGTGCCAGCAGCCTCCCGGGGGGTAGCCCCTGGGAGCAGTACTTC,CASSLPGGSPWEQYF
-,TRBJ2-2,-,TRBV3-1/TRBV3-2,TGTGCCAGCAGGCATGGGCCCGGGGAGCTGTTTTTT,CASRHGPGELFF
-,TRBJ2-4,-,TRBV12-3/TRBV12-4,TGTGCCAGCAGTTTTGGGAGAAACATTCAGTACTTC,CASSFGRNIQYF
-,TRBJ1-2,-,TRBV6-5,TGTGCCAGCAGCACAGACTCCAATGGCTACACCTTC,CASSTDSNGYTF
-,TRBJ2-1,-,TRBV18,TGTGCCAGCTCATCTCAGGGGCATGAGCAGTTCTTC,CASSSQGHEQFF
-,TRBJ1-1,TRBD1,TRBV7-3,TGTGCCAGCAGCCCCCAGGGGACAGGGGTCGCTTTCTTT,CASSPQGTGVAFF